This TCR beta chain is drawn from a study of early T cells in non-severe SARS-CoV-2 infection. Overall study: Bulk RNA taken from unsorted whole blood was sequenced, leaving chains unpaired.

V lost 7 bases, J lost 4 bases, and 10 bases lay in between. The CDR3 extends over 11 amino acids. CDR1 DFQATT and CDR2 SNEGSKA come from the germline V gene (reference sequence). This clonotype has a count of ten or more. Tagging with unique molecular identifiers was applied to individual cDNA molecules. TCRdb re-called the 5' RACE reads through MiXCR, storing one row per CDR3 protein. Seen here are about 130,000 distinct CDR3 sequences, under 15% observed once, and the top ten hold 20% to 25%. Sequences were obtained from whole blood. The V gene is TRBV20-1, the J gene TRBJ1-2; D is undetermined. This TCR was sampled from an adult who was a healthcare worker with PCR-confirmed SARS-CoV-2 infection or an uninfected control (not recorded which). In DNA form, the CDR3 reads TGCAGTGTAAATACAGTCTATGGCTACACCTTC. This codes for CSVNTVYGYTF.